The TCR beta chain under discussion was sequenced for a study of blood T cells in healthy people across ages. Then a second PCR, running about 6 to 12 cycles, was carried out with a sample-barcoded 5' primer and a J-beta primer mix. TCRdb processed the 5' RACE reads anew with MiXCR; each CDR3 protein has one entry. This sample has 550,000 to 600,000 distinct CDR3 sequences; roughly 48% occur once, and the top ten carry around 23%. Comment on this clonotype: Its antigen is still unknown. A much larger clone lies a single base off, so this may be a read error.

The CDR3 is made up of 14 amino acids. Germline V gene data show CDR1 as KGHDR and CDR2 as SFDVKD. Study-wide results and limits: Fewer expanded clones and more diversity marked long-lived versus aged donors.

This chain connects TRBV24-1 to TRBJ1-6; D gene ambiguous. The material sequenced was blood. The sequence derives from a man at least 80 years old in good health. The CDR3 reads CATSDFGRNSPPHF. CDR3 bases: TGTGCCACCAGTGATTTTGGGAGAAATTCACCCCCCCACTTT.